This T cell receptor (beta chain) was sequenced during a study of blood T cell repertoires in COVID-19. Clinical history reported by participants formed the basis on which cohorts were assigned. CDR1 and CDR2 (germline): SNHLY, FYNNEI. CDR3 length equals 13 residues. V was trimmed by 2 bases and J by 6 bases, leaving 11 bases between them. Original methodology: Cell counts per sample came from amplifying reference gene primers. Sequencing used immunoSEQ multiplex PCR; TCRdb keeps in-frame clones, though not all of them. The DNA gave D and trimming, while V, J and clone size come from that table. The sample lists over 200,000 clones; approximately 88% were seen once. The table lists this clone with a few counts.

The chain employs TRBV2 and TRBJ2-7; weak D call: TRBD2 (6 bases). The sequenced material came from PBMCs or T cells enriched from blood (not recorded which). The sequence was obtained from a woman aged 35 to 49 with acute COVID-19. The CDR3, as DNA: TGTGCCAGCAGTGAATGGGCGGAGGGCGAGCAGTACGTC. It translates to CASSEWAEGEQYV.